The TCR beta chain under discussion was sequenced for a study of blood T cells in healthy people across ages. Study observations and caveats: TCR beta diversity was tightly associated with the proportion of naive T cells.

PCR was performed a second time for roughly 7 to 12 cycles using a sample-barcoded 5' primer and a J-beta primer mix. A tag from a template-switch adaptor with 12 random nucleotides marked each cDNA molecule. MiXCR, run by TCRdb on the 5' RACE reads, gives a single entry per CDR3 protein. This sample has about a million distinct CDR3 sequences, with around 48% found just once. With regard to this clonotype: The antigen is unknown.

The CDR3 sequence is 12 residues long. The V gene lost 5 bases and the J gene lost 6 bases, with 8 bases spanning the gap. The V gene's germline CDR1 is LGHNA and CDR2 YNFKEQ. This TCR came from a man aged 25-40 years in good health. The rearrangement links TRBV4-2 to TRBJ2-1; D unclear. Material: blood. CDR3 loop: CASSTRRNEQFF. CDR3 in DNA: TGTGCCAGCAGCACCCGGCGCAATGAGCAGTTCTTC.